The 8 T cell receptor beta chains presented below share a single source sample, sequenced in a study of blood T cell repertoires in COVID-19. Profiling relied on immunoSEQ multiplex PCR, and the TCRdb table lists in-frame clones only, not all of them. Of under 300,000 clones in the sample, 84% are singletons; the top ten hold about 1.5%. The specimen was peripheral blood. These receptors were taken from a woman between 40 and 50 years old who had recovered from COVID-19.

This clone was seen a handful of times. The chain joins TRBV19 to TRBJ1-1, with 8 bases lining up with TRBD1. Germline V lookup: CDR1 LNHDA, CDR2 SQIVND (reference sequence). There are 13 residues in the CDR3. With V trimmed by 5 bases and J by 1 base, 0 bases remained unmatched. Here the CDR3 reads CASSGQGNTEAFF. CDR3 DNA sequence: TGTGCCAGTAGTGGACAGGGGAACACTGAAGCTTTCTTT.

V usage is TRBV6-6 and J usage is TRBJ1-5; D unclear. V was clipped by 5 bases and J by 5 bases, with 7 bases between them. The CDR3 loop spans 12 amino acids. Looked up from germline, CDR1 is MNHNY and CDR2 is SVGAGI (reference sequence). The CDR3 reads CASSPSHQPQHF. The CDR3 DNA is TGTGCCAGCAGTCCTTCTCATCAGCCCCAGCATTTT.

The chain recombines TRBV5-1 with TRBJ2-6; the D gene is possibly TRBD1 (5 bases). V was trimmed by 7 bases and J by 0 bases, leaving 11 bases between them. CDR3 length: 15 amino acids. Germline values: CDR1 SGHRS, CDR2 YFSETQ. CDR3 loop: CASQGPGSGANVLTF. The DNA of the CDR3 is TGCGCCAGCCAGGGCCCGGGCTCTGGGGCCAACGTCCTGACTTTC.

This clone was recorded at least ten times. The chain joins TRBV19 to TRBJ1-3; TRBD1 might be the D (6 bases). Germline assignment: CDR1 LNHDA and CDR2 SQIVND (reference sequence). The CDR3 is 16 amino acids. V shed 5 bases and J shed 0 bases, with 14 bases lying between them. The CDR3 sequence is CASSAQQGSSGNTIYF. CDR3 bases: TGTGCCAGTAGTGCCCAACAGGGATCCTCTGGAAACACCATATATTTT.

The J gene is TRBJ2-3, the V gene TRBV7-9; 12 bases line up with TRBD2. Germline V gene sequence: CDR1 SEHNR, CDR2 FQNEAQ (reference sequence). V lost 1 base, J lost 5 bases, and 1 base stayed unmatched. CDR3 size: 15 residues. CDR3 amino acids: CASSLGLAGVDTQYF. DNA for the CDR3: TGTGCCAGCAGCTTAGGACTAGCGGGGGTAGATACGCAGTATTTT.

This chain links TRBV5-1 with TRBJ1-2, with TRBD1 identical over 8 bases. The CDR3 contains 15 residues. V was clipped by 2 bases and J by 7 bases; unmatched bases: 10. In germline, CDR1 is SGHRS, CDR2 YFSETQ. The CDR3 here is CASSLLPGQGLGYTF. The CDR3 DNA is TGCGCCAGCAGCTTACTACCAGGACAGGGTCTTGGCTACACCTTC.

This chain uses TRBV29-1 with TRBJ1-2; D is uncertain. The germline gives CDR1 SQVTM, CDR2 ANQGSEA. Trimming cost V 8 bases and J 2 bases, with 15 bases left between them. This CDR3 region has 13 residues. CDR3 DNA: TGCAGCTTCCCGTGGACGGGGAACTATGGCTACACCTTC. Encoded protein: CSFPWTGNYGYTF.

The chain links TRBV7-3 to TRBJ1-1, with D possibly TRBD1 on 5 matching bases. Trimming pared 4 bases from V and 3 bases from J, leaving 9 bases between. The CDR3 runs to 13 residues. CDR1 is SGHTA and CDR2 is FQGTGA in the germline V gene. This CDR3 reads CASSSIQDTEAFF. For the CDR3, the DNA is TGTGCCAGCAGCTCAATACAGGACACTGAAGCTTTCTTT.